These T cell receptor beta chains were read from a single sample in a study of metastatic and nonmetastatic thyroid tumors. TCRdb reassembled clones from the PCR reads with MiXCR. Among 25,000 to 35,000 clones listed, 17% were seen once. The sequenced sample was blood. The source is a female donor with papillary thyroid cancer or a benign thyroid nodule (not recorded which). Some clones in this sample may be carry-over from other donors' samples. The CDR3 runs from the conserved cysteine through the conserved F or W. The D gene is left open where the match is weak. Clone size appears in some rows only: once, few, many, or a class for an expanded clone.

>TRBV6-1|many|13|TRBJ1-1|-
CASSESMNTEAFF
TGTGCCAGCAGTGAGTCCATGAACACTGAAGCTTTCTTT
>TRBV12-3/TRBV12-4|many|14|TRBJ2-2|-
CASSQRSLAGELFF
TGTGCCAGCAGTCAACGTTCGCTGGCCGGGGAGCTGTTTTTT
>TRBV12-3/TRBV12-4|-|14|TRBJ1-2|-
CASSHPGRSYGYTF
TGTGCCAGCAGTCACCCGGGACGGAGCTATGGCTACACCTTC
>TRBV2|many|17|TRBJ2-4|TRBD1
CASRGTGGILAKNIQYF
TGTGCCAGCAGGGGGACAGGGGGGATACTAGCCAAAAACATTCAGTACTTC
>TRBV4-2|-|17|TRBJ1-6|-
CASSQDIPVGGNSPLHF
TGTGCCAGCAGCCAAGATATCCCGGTGGGAGGTAATTCACCCCTCCACTTT
>TRBV5-6|many|13|TRBJ2-5|-
CASSLEGVETQYF
TGTGCCAGCAGCTTGGAGGGGGTAGAGACCCAGTACTTC
>TRBV11-2|many|14|TRBJ1-2|-
CASSPGLLSYGYTF
TGTGCCAGCAGCCCTGGACTGCTCTCTTATGGCTACACCTTC
>TRBV30|many|14|TRBJ1-2|TRBD1
CAWSSRDREGPYTF
TGTGCCTGGAGTAGTAGGGACAGGGAAGGCCCCTACACCTTC
>TRBV28|many|15|TRBJ1-1|-
CASSKVAGEGTEAFF
TGTGCCAGCAGTAAGGTGGCGGGGGAAGGAACTGAAGCTTTCTTT
>TRBV6-1|many|16|TRBJ2-2|TRBD2
CASLTEAGGFIGELFF
TGTGCTAGCTTGACCGAAGCGGGAGGTTTTATCGGGGAGCTGTTTTTT
>TRBV28|many|14|TRBJ2-4|TRBD1
CASSLPGTGDIQYF
TGTGCCAGCAGTTTACCCGGGACAGGGGACATTCAGTACTTC
>TRBV4-3|few|14|TRBJ1-6|-
CASSQVPSVSPLHF
TGCGCCAGCAGCCAAGTCCCTTCGGTTTCACCCCTCCACTTT
>TRBV6-1|few|14|TRBJ2-3|-
CASSDRGDTDTQYF
TGTGCCAGCAGTGACAGGGGGGACACAGATACGCAGTATTTT
>TRBV28|many|16|TRBJ2-3|-
CASSPPVERIHRYAVF
TGTGCCAGCAGTCCCCCGGTGGAGCGAATACACAGATACGCAGTATTT